This T cell receptor beta chain comes out of a study of shared clonotypes between healthy human individuals (dated by TCRdb to the early 2020s). For the study in its entirety: The cohort included three men and a couple of women between 18 and 49 years of age. To estimate repertoire size and how much clonotype sharing occurs between individuals, the study deeply sequenced the blood TCR repertoires of five healthy adults. Libraries were prepared and TCR repertoires were sequenced by different laboratories using diverse techniques, in order to increase sequencing depth and limit assay-specific biases. Each donor's leukapheresis produced roughly between about 0.8 and 10 billion PBMCs. Per donor, three plates each were used for CD4 naive and CD4 memory, two for CD8 naive, and one for CD8 memory.

The study at large found these results: Based on pairwise subsampling, the degree of clonotype sharing among donors was expected to be affected by sequencing depth. Clonotypes shared by all four sorted-subset donors showed higher generation probabilities than non-shared clonotypes. Naive subsets generally had larger estimated clonotype richness than memory subsets did. Sampling was restricted to blood, and TCR repertoires in tissue are likely to differ from TCR repertoires in blood. Rarefaction of sorted-subset datasets indicated incomplete sequencing despite the large sequencing depth. Roughly 5.2% of naive CD4, more than 3% of naive CD8, roughly 2.4% of memory CD4, and more than 0.35% of memory CD8 clonotypes were shared across a few donors. The genetic and exposure-history diversity represented was limited by the small number of donors.

TCR CDR3 regions were amplified from genomic DNA by multiplex PCR using the deep immunoSEQ assay. Genomic DNA extracted from each cell subset was distributed evenly over all wells of several immunoSEQ 96-well plates, and each plate served as one replicate. Each replicate PCR for sorted subsets received roughly 0.2 ug genomic DNA, equal to roughly 30,000 T cell genomes. The purified libraries were quantified using a Qubit 3.0 fluorometer, sized with a Bioanalyzer 2100, and then quantified again using the KAPA Library Quantification kit. Every immunoSEQ 96-well plate was sequenced on a dedicated single-read 150-cycle Illumina NextSeq 550 flow cell. The source study handled its data this way. Because only junctional sequences without quality scores were contained in the immunoSEQ output, filtering matching that applied to full-length reads could not be performed. Sequences were annotated with PyIR, a Python wrapper for IgBLAST v1.9, and V/J genes and CDR3 were assigned using IMGT germline references. Reads were filtered out if the reads had weak V/J assignments (E-value above 1e-6), no CDR3, stop codons, out-of-frame junctions, or ambiguous translated residues. V3J clonotypes were defined by identical inferred V gene, J gene, and CDR3 amino acid sequence. Percentage overlap between repertoires was computed as shared unique clonotypes divided by the size of the smaller repertoire. Repertoire richness was assessed with RTK rarefaction, the Chao1 estimator, and Recon v2.1 estimates of unobserved clonotypes. Generation probabilities were computed with OLGA for all TCRbeta clonotypes obtained by the gDNA method from several donors. TCRdb took this table from immuneACCESS and kept in-frame rearrangements with V and J called. Such tables lack part of the clones; where checked against another copy, unresolved V genes explain under half of the gap, and the rest is unexplained. V and J calls and clone size are copied from that table; D and trimming were computed from the DNA. The table for this sample lists about 1.5 million clones; 98% of them were counted only once. The ten top clones hold around 0.47% of the sample.

About this clone: Its antigen remains undetermined. Base quality data are lacking; no much larger clone is found one base away.

Taken from cysteine to phenylalanine, the CDR3 has 13 residues. The DNA shown is the 39-base CDR3, in frame from base 1. Trimming removed 4 bases from V and 3 bases from J, leaving 10 bases between the germline ends. Via the germline V gene, CDR1 is KGHSY and CDR2 FQNENV. Donors were healthy HIV-negative adults with no recently reported acute infections or vaccinations. Only Caucasian adults living in Nashville, Tennessee, USA were represented among the donors. CD4+ T cells were enriched through magnetic negative selection, after which naive cells were positively selected on CD45RA and the remaining negative fraction served as the memory subset. Blood was obtained by leukapheresis, after which PBMCs were separated by Ficoll-Histopaque density gradient centrifugation and cryopreserved in liquid nitrogen vapor phase. Analytical flow cytometry was used to check the purity and quantity of every magnetically sorted T cell population. Each sorted fraction had its genomic DNA isolated and then quantified by UV absorbance on a Nanodrop 2000c.

The sample consisted of naive CD4+ T cells sorted from blood. Taken with the paper, the label for cell subset or site translates to: CD45RA+ positively selected. The chain is made from TRBV16 and TRBJ2-7, and the D gene may be TRBD2, 5 bases matching. The source of this sequence is a man aged 25 to 45 in good health. DNA sequence: TGTGCCAGCAGCCGAGGGCGGAGCTACGAGCAGTACTTC. This encodes CASSRGRSYEQYF.